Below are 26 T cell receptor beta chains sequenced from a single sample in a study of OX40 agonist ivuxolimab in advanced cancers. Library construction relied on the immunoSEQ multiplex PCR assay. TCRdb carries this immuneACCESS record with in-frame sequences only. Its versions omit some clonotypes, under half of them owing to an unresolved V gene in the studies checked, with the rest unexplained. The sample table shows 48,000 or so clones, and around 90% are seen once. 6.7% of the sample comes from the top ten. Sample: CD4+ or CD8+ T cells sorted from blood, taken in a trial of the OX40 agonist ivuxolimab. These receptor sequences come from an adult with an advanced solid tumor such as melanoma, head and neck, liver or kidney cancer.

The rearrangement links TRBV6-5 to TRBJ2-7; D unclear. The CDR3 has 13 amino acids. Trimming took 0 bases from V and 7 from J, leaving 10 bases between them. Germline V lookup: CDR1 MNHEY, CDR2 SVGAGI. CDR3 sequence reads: CASSYSPSGEQYV. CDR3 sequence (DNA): TGTGCCAGCAGTTACTCCCCCAGTGGGGAGCAGTACGTC.

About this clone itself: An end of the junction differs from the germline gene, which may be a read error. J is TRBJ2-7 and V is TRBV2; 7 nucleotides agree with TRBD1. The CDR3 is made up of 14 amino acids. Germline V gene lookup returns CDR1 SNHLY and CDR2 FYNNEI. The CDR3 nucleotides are TGTGCCAGCAGTGAAAGGGACAGAGCCTACGGGCAGTACTTC. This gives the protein CASSERDRAYGQYF.

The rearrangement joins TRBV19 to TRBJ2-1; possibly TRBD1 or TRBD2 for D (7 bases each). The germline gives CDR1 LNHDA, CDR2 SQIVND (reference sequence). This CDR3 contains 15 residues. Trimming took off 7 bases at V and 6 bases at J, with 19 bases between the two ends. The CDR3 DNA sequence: TGTGCCAGTAATGATGGGGAGGGGGCGAGCAATGAGCAGTTCTTC. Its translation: CASNDGEGASNEQFF.

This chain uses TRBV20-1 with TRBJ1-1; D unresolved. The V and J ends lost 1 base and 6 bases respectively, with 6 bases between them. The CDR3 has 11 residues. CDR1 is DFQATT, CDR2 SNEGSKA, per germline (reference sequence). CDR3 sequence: CSARGGSEAFF. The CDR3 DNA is TGCAGTGCTAGAGGTGGATCTGAAGCTTTCTTT.

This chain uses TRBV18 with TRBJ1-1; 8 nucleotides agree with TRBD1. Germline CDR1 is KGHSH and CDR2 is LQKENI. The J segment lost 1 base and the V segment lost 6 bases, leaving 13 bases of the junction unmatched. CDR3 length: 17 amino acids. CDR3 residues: CASSLGQGPMPNTEAFF. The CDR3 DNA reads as TGTGCCAGCTCTCTCGGACAGGGCCCTATGCCGAACACTGAAGCTTTCTTT.

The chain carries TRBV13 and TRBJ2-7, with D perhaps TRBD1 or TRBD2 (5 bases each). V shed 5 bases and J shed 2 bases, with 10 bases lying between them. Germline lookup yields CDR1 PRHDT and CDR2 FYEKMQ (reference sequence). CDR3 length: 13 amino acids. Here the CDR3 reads CASSPGTTYEQYF. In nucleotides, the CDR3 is TGTGCCAGCAGCCCTGGGACGACCTACGAGCAGTACTTC. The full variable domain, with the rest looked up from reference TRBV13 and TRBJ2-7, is AAGVIQSPRHLIKEKRETATLKCYPIPRHDTVYWYQQGPGQDPQFLISFYEKMQSDKGSIPDRFSAQQFSDYHSELNMSSLELGDSALYFCASSPGTTYEQYFGPGTRLTVT.

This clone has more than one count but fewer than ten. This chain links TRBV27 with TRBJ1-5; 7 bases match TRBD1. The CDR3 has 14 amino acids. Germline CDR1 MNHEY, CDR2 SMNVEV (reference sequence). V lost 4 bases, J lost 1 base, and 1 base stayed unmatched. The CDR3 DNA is TGTGCCAGCAGTTCGACAGGGAGCAATCAGCCCCAGCATTTT. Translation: CASSSTGSNQPQHF.

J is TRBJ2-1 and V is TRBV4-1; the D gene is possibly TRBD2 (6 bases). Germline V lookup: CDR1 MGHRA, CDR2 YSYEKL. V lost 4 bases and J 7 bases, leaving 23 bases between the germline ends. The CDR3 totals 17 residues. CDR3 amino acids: CASSPGGLNGGANEQFF. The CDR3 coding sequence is TGCGCCAGCAGCCCAGGCGGTTTGAACGGGGGAGCAAATGAGCAGTTCTTC.

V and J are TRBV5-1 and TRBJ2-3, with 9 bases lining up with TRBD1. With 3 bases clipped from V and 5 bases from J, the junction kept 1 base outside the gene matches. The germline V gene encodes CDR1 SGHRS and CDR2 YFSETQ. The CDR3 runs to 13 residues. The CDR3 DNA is TGCGCCAGCAGCTCGGACAGGGGAGATACGCAGTATTTT. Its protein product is CASSSDRGDTQYF.

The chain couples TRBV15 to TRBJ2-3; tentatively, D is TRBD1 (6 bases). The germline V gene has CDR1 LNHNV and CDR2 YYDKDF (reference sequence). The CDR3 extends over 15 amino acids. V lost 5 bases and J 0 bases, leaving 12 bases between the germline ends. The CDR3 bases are TGTGCCACCAGCCCGGTAGGACAGAGCACAGATACGCAGTATTTT. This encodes CATSPVGQSTDTQYF.

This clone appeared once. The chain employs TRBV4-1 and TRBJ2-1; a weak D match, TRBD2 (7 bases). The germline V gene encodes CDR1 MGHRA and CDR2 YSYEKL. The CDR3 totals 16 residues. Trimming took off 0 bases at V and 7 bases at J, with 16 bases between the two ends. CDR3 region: CASSQDDTGGGNEQFF. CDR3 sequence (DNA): TGCGCCAGCAGCCAAGATGACACGGGGGGCGGGAATGAGCAGTTCTTC.

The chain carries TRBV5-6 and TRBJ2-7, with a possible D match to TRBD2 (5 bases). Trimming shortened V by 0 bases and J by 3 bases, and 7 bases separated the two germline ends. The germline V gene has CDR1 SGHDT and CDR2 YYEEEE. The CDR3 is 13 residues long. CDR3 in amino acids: CASSLAAGYEQYV. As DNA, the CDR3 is TGTGCCAGCAGCTTGGCGGCGGGCTACGAGCAGTACGTC.

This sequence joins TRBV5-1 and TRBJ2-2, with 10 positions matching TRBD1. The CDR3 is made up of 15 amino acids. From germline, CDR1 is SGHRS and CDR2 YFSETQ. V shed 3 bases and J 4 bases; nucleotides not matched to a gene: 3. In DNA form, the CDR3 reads TGCGCCAGCAGCTGGGGACAGGGGAGCACCGGGGAGCTGTTTTTT. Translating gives CASSWGQGSTGELFF.

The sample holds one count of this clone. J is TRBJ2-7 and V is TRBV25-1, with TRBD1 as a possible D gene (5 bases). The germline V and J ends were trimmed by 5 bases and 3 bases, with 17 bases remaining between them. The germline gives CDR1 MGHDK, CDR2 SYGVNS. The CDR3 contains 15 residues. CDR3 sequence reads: CASSPWVDTYYEQYF. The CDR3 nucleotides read TGTGCCAGCAGTCCCTGGGTGGACACCTACTACGAGCAGTACTTC.

The CDR3 DNA reads TGCGCCAGCGCTTTATCCCGGGCCCCGGGAGAAAAACTGTTTTTT. It yields the protein CASALSRAPGEKLFF. The chain combines TRBV4-1 with TRBJ1-4, with unresolved D. CDR1 is MGHRA and CDR2 is YSYEKL in the germline V gene. With 8 bases removed from V and 8 bases from J, the gap between germline ends came to 21 bases. The CDR3 contains 15 residues.

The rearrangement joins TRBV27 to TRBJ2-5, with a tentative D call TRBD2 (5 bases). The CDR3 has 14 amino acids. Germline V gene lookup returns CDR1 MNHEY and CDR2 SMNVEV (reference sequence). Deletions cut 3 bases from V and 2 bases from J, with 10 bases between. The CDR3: CASSFEGDQETQYF. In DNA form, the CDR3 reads TGTGCCAGCAGTTTCGAGGGCGATCAAGAGACCCAGTACTTC.

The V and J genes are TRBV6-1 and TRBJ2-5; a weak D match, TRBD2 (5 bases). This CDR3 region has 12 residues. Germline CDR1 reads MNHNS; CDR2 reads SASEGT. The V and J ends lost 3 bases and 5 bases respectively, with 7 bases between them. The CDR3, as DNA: TGTGCCAGCAGTGATCAGCGGGAGACCCAGTACTTC. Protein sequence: CASSDQRETQYF.

In DNA form, the CDR3 reads TGTGCCAGCAGTATCCCACGACAGGGTTTGAACACCGGGGAGCTGTTTTTT. Its protein product is CASSIPRQGLNTGELFF. This rearrangement joins TRBV2 to TRBJ2-2, with TRBD1 matching over 7 bases. This CDR3 is built from 17 residues. Germline values: CDR1 SNHLY, CDR2 FYNNEI. Trimming removed 5 bases from V and 1 base from J; junction bases left unmatched: 10.

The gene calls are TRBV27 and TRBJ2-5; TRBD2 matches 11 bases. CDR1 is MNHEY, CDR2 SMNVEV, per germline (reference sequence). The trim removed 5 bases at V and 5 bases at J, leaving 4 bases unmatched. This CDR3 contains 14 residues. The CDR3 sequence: CASSVLAGVETQYF. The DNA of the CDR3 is TGTGCCAGCAGTGTACTAGCGGGGGTTGAGACCCAGTACTTC.

In DNA form, the CDR3 reads TGTGCCAGCAGCCCCGAAATGAGCGGGGGTTATTACAATGAGCAGTTCTTC. Translation gives CASSPEMSGGYYNEQFF. The rearrangement links TRBV11-3 to TRBJ2-1, with 8 positions matching TRBD2. This CDR3 is built from 17 residues. With 5 bases clipped from V and 4 bases from J, the junction kept 13 bases outside the gene matches. The germline gives CDR1 SGHNT, CDR2 YENEEA.

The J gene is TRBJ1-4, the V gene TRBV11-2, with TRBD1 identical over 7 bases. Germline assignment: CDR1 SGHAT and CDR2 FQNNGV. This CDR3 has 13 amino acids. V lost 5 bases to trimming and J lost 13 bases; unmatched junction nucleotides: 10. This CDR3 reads CASSPKGARGLFF. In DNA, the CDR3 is TGTGCCAGCAGCCCGAAGGGGGCTCGGGGACTGTTTTTT. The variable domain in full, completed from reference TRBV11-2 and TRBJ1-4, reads EAGVAQSPRYKIIEKRQSVAFWCNPISGHATLYWYQQILGQGPKLLIQFQNNGVVDDSQLPKDRFSAERLKGVDSTLKIQPAKLEDSAVYLCASSPKGARGLFFGSGTQLSVL.

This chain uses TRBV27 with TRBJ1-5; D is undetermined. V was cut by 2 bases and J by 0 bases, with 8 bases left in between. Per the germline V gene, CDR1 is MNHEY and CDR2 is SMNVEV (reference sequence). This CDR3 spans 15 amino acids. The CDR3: CASSLDGTSNQPQHF. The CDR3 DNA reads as TGTGCCAGCAGTTTAGACGGAACTAGCAATCAGCCCCAGCATTTT.

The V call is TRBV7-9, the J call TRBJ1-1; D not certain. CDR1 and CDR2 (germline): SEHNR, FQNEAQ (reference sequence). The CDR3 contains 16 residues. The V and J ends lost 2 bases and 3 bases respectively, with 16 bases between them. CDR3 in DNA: TGTGCCAGCAGCTTAAAAAGACCGAATGGGGACACTGAAGCTTTCTTT. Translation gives CASSLKRPNGDTEAFF. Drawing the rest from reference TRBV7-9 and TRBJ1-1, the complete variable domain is DTGVSQNPRHKITKRGQNVTFRCDPISEHNRLYWYRQTLGQGPEFLTYFQNEAQLEKSRLLSDRFSAERPKGSFSTLEIQRTEQGDSAMYLCASSLKRPNGDTEAFFGQGTRLTVV.

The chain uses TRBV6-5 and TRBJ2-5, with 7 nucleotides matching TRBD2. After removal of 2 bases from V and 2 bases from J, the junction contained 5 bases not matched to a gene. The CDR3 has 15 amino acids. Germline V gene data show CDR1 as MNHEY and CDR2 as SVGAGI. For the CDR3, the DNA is TGTGCCAGCAGTTACGGCGGGGGAGAACAAGAGACCCAGTACTTC. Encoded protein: CASSYGGGEQETQYF.

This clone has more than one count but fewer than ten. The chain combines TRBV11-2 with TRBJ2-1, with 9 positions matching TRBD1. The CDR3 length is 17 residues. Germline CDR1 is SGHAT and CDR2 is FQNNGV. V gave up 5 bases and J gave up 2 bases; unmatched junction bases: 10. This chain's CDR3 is CASSRGPGQGTYNEQFF. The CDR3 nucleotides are TGTGCCAGCAGCAGGGGGCCGGGACAGGGAACCTACAATGAGCAGTTCTTC.

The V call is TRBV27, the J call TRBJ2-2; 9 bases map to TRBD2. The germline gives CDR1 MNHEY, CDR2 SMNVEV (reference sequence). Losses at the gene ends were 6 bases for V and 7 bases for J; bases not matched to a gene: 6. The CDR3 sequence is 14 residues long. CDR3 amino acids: CASSGGGAVGELFF. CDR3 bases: TGTGCCAGCAGCGGCGGGGGGGCCGTCGGGGAGCTGTTTTTT.